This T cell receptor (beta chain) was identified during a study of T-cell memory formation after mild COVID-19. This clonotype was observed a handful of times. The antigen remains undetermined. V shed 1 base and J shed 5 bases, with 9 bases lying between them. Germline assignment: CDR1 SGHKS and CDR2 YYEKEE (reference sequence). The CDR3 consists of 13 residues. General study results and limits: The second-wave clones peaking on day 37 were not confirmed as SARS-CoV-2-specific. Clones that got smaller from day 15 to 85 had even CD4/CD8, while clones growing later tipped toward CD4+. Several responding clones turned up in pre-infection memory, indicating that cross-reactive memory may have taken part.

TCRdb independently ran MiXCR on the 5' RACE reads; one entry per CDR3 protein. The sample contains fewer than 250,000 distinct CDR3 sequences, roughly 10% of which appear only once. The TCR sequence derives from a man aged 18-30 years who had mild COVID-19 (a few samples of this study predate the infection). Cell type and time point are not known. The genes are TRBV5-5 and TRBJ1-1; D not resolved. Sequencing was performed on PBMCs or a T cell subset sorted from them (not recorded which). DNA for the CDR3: TGTGCCAGCAGCTTGTTAGTAGGTACTGAAGCTTTCTTT. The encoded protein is CASSLLVGTEAFF.